The T cell receptor beta chain described here comes from a study of identical twins. General observations from the study: In zero-insertion analyses, partial confounding could arise from invariant MAIT and iNKT cells.

TCRdb re-called the 5' RACE reads with MiXCR, one entry per CDR3 protein. Of 400,000 to 650,000 distinct CDR3 sequences in the sample, less than 25% were seen once. Germline CDR1 and CDR2: SGHRS and YFSETQ. Trimming cost V 0 bases and J 8 bases, with 6 bases left between them. The CDR3 is 12 residues long. In its sample, this clonotype was seen a few times. The antigen is undetermined. Separately, the same data were catalogued under a study of T cells expressing NK-cell markers.

This clonotype was sampled from a woman between 18 and 29 years old in good health. Sequencing was carried out using CD4+ T cells sorted from blood. The J gene is TRBJ2-4, the V gene TRBV5-1; D is undetermined. CDR3 in amino acids: CASSLVLDIQYF. DNA of the CDR3: TGCGCCAGCAGCTTGGTTCTCGACATTCAGTACTTC. The whole variable domain, remainder taken from reference TRBV5-1 and TRBJ2-4, is KAGVTQTPRYLIKTRGQQVTLSCSPISGHRSVSWYQQTPGQGLQFLFEYFSETQRNKGNFPGRFSGRQFSNSRSEMNVSTLELGDSALYLCASSLVLDIQYFGAGTRLSVL.